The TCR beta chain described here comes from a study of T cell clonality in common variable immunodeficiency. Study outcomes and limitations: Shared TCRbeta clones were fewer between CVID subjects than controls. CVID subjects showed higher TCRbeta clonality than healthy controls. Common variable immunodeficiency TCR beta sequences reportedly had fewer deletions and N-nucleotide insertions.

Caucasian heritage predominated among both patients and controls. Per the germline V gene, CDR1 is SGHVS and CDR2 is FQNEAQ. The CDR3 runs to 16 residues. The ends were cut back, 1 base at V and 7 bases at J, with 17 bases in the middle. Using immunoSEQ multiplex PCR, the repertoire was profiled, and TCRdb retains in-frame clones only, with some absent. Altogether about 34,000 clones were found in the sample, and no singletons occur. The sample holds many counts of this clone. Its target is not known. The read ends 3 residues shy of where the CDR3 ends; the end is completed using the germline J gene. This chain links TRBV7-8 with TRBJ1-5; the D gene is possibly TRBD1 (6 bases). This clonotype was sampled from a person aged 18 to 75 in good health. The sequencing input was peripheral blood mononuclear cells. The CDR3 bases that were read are TGTGCCAGCAGCTTAGGTCGGCGGGACAATGGACAGCCC. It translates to CASSLGRRDNGQP. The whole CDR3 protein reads CASSLGRRDNGQPQHF.